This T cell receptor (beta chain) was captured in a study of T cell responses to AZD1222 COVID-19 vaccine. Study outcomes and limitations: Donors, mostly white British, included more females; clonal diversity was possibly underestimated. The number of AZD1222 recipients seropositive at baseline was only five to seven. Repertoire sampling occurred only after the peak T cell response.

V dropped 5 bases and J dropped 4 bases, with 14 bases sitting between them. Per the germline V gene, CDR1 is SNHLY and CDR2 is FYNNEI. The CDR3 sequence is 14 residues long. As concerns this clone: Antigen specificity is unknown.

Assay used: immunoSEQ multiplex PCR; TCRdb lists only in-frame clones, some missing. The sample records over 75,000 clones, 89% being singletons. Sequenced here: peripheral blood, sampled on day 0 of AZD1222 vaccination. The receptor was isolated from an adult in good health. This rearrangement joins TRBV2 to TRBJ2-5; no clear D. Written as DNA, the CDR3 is TGTGCCAGCAGTCGCAAGGCTAGAGGAGAGACCCAGTACTTC. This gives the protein CASSRKARGETQYF.